The 22 T cell receptor beta chains listed next were all sequenced from one sample in a study of blood T cell repertoires in COVID-19. Repertoires were generated with immunoSEQ multiplex PCR, while TCRdb's copy carries only in-frame clones and drops some. The data hold about 210,000 clones, with roughly 79% observed a single time. Material for sequencing was PBMCs or T cells enriched from blood (not recorded which). The receptors shown here come from a woman in her forties or fifties with acute COVID-19.

The CDR3, as DNA: TGCGCCAGCAGCCAAGATCCAAGAGGAACCAACAATGAGCAGTTCTTC. Translated, it gives CASSQDPRGTNNEQFF. The V call is TRBV4-3, the J call TRBJ2-1; D gene unclear. V was clipped by 0 bases and J by 5 bases, with 14 bases between them. CDR1 and CDR2 from the germline V gene are LGHNA and YSLEER. This CDR3 is built from 16 residues.

The rearrangement uses TRBV11-3 and TRBJ1-3; TRBD1 matches 7 bases. The CDR3 contains 16 residues. Per germline, CDR1 SGHNT and CDR2 YENEEA. V was clipped by 5 bases and J by 4 bases; unmatched bases: 11. CDR3 amino acids: CASSRRQGLRGNTIYF. As DNA, the CDR3 is TGTGCCAGCAGCCGACGACAGGGTTTAAGGGGAAACACCATATATTTT.

V gene TRBV2 combines with J gene TRBJ1-1; 8 bases map to TRBD1. The CDR3 runs 14 residues. Germline V gene lookup returns CDR1 SNHLY and CDR2 FYNNEI. V shed 6 bases and J 4 bases; nucleotides not matched to a gene: 7. CDR3 nucleotides: TGTGCCAGCAGGGCAGGGGGCGGAAGCACTGAAGCTTTCTTT. Its translation: CASRAGGGSTEAFF.

V is TRBV30 and J is TRBJ1-6; D remains unclear. The CDR3 is 13 amino acids. The V and J ends lost 1 base and 10 bases respectively, with 11 bases between them. CDR1 and CDR2 from the germline V gene are GTSNPN and SVGIG (reference sequence). The CDR3 loop reads CAWSATRPSPLHF. The CDR3, as DNA: TGTGCCTGGAGTGCCACACGCCCCTCACCCCTCCACTTT. The whole variable domain, remainder taken from reference TRBV30 and TRBJ1-6, is SQTIHQWPATLVQPVGSPLSLECTVEGTSNPNLYWYRQAAGRGLQLLFYSVGIGQISSEVPQNLSASRPQDRQFILSSKKLLLSDSGFYLCAWSATRPSPLHFGNGTRLTVT.

This clone was picked up one time. The J gene is TRBJ2-3, the V gene TRBV18, with TRBD2 matching 9 bases. The CDR3 contains 15 residues. Germline CDR1 and CDR2: KGHSH and LQKENI. V lost 3 bases to trimming and J lost 2 bases; unmatched junction nucleotides: 3. The CDR3 DNA reads TGTGCCAGCTCACCTAGCGGGGGAAACACAGATACGCAGTATTTT. Translation gives CASSPSGGNTDTQYF.

This sequence joins TRBV14 and TRBJ2-3, with 8 positions matching TRBD2. Trimming removed 4 bases from V and 6 bases from J; junction bases left unmatched: 6. CDR3 length: 14 residues. From germline, CDR1 is SGHDN and CDR2 FVKESK. The CDR3 reads CASSLGGAIDTQYF. The CDR3 nucleotides are TGTGCCAGCAGCCTCGGGGGGGCCATCGATACGCAGTATTTT. The complete variable domain, with remaining parts taken from reference TRBV14 and TRBJ2-3, reads EAGVTQFPSHSVIEKGQTVTLRCDPISGHDNLYWYRRVMGKEIKFLLHFVKESKQDESGMPNNRFLAERTGGTYSTLKVQPAELEDSGVYFCASSLGGAIDTQYFGPGTRLTVL.

J is TRBJ1-5 and V is TRBV2, with 7 bases lining up with TRBD1. Germline-derived CDR1 and CDR2 are SNHLY and FYNNEI. The CDR3 has 13 residues. The junction had 2 bases not matched to a gene; V was cut back by 7 bases and J by 2 bases. CDR3 nucleotide sequence: TGTGCCAGCAACCAGGGGGGCAATCAGCCCCAGCATTTT. This codes for CASNQGGNQPQHF.

This sequence joins TRBV28 and TRBJ2-1; possible D gene TRBD2, 6 bases. The CDR3 length is 15 residues. Trimming removed 5 bases from V and 10 bases from J, with 21 bases in between. From germline, CDR1 is MDHEN and CDR2 SYDVKM. In nucleotides, the CDR3 is TGTGCCAGCAGTCCCCTCGCGGGGACGGTTTGGGAGCAGTTCTTC. It is translated as CASSPLAGTVWEQFF.

This CDR3 is CASIWDRGNNEQFF. The DNA for the CDR3 is TGTGCCAGCATATGGGACAGGGGTAACAATGAGCAGTTCTTC. The rearrangement links TRBV6-5 to TRBJ2-1; TRBD1 matches at 10 bases. Per the germline V gene, CDR1 is MNHEY and CDR2 is SVGAGI. CDR3 size: 14 residues. The V and J ends lost 7 bases and 5 bases, in that order; junction bases with no gene match: 5.

In the case of this clone: Other DNA sequences in the sample encode the same CDR3. The CDR3 sequence is CASSSQGYTEAFF. As DNA, the CDR3 is TGTGCCAGCAGTTCACAGGGTTACACTGAAGCTTTCTTT. The chain carries TRBV14 and TRBJ1-1; D is possibly TRBD1 (6 bases). The V end lost 6 bases, the J end lost 3 bases, and 11 bases lay between the germline ends. The CDR3 has 13 amino acids. From germline, CDR1 is SGHDN and CDR2 FVKESK.

The chain has TRBV11-3 and TRBJ2-2; D call uncertain. The germline V gene has CDR1 SGHNT and CDR2 YENEEA. The CDR3 consists of 13 residues. The ends were cut back, 3 bases at V and 7 bases at J, with 9 bases in the middle. The CDR3 DNA follows: TGTGCCAGCAGCTTTCACCGCGGCGGGGAGCTGTTTTTT. It codes for CASSFHRGGELFF.

The J gene is TRBJ2-2, the V gene TRBV5-6; D remains ambiguous. CDR1 SGHDT and CDR2 YYEEEE come from the germline V gene. The V end was cut by 1 base, the J end by 5 bases, with 15 bases between. The length of the CDR3 is 16 residues. CDR3 coding DNA: TGTGCCAGCAGCTTGATTAGCCTTTCAAATACCGGGGAGCTGTTTTTT. Its translation: CASSLISLSNTGELFF.

This sequence joins TRBV28 and TRBJ1-2; the D is unclear. The V and J ends lost 2 bases and 0 bases respectively, with 16 bases between them. Germline V gene sequence: CDR1 MDHEN, CDR2 SYDVKM. This CDR3 spans 17 amino acids. The DNA of the CDR3 is TGTGCCAGCAGTTTACCGTATCCCGCGGAAGCTAACTATGGCTACACCTTC. Its protein is CASSLPYPAEANYGYTF.

The chain is built from TRBV3-1 (or the pseudogene TRBV3-2) and TRBJ2-3, with 14 nucleotides matching TRBD2. V shed 3 bases, J shed 7 bases, and the junction held 15 bases outside the gene matches. This CDR3 has 19 amino acids. CDR1 LGHDT and CDR2 YNNKEL come from the germline V gene (reference sequence). The CDR3 DNA sequence: TGTGCCAGCAGCCATTCCTCGTCCCCGGGACTAGCGGGGGCGTATACGCAGTATTTT. Translating gives CASSHSSSPGLAGAYTQYF.

The V call is TRBV19, the J call TRBJ1-2, with D unclear. The CDR3 covers 11 residues. Trimming left V 6 bases short and J 4 bases short, with 6 bases between. The germline CDR1 and CDR2 sequences are LNHDA and SQIVND (reference sequence). The CDR3 sequence: CASRASYGYTF. The CDR3 DNA reads as TGTGCCAGTAGAGCTAGCTATGGCTACACCTTC. Using reference TRBV19 and TRBJ1-2 for the parts outside the CDR3, the full variable domain is DGGITQSPKYLFRKEGQNVTLSCEQNLNHDAMYWYRQDPGQGLRLIYYSQIVNDFQKGDIAEGYSVSREKKESFPLTVTSAQKNPTAFYLCASRASYGYTFGSGTRLTVV.

This clone was found once. The CDR3 DNA reads TGTGCCACCAGTGAAAGGGGACTAGCCGGAAAAAATGAGCAGTTCTTC. Its protein product is CATSERGLAGKNEQFF. V and J are TRBV24-1 and TRBJ2-1, with 9 positions matching TRBD2. This CDR3 has 16 amino acids. Germline CDR1 KGHDR, CDR2 SFDVKD. The J segment lost 7 bases and the V segment lost 4 bases, leaving 10 bases of the junction unmatched.

Only one count was recorded for this clone. The rearrangement joins TRBV19 to TRBJ1-4, with D possibly matching TRBD1 (5 bases). CDR1 is LNHDA, CDR2 SQIVND, per germline (reference sequence). This CDR3 is built from 18 residues. Trimming stripped 0 bases from V and 7 bases from J, with 21 bases between. The CDR3 is CASSIDLRVQASREKLFF. The CDR3 bases are TGTGCCAGTAGTATAGATCTCAGGGTTCAAGCATCTCGTGAAAAACTGTTTTTT.

In this sample, this clone turned up a few times. This sequence joins TRBV7-2 and TRBJ2-7; D unresolved. Looked up from germline, CDR1 is SGHTA and CDR2 is FQGNSA. The germline V and J ends were trimmed by 1 base and 1 base, with 11 bases remaining between them. CDR3 length equals 15 residues. The CDR3 spells CASSLDPGSSYEQYF. In DNA, the CDR3 is TGTGCCAGCAGCTTAGATCCAGGTTCATCCTACGAGCAGTACTTC.

The J gene is TRBJ2-4, the V gene TRBV5-1, with TRBD2 identical over 7 bases. Germline V lookup: CDR1 SGHRS, CDR2 YFSETQ. The CDR3 covers 15 residues. The J segment lost 9 bases and the V segment lost 1 base, leaving 10 bases of the junction unmatched. CDR3 sequence (DNA): TGCGCCAGCAGCTTGAATGTCTTAGCGGGCGCCATTCAGTACTTC. Translation gives CASSLNVLAGAIQYF.

The chain couples TRBV5-6 to TRBJ2-7; D may be TRBD1 (6 bases). CDR3 length equals 17 residues. Trimming left V 4 bases short and J 3 bases short, with 23 bases between. From germline, CDR1 is SGHDT and CDR2 YYEEEE. The DNA of the CDR3 is TGTGCCAGCAGCCAATTGACTCAGGGGTATCCTTACTACGAGCAGTACTTC. Protein product: CASSQLTQGYPYYEQYF. Combining the CDR3 with reference TRBV5-6 and TRBJ2-7 gives the whole variable domain DAGVTQSPTHLIKTRGQQVTLRCSPKSGHDTVSWYQQALGQGPQFIFQYYEEEERQRGNFPDRFSGHQFPNYSSELNVNALLLGDSALYLCASSQLTQGYPYYEQYFGPGTRLTVT.

The chain joins TRBV2 to TRBJ2-7; 8 bases line up with TRBD1. CDR1 and CDR2 (germline): SNHLY, FYNNEI. This CDR3 has 12 amino acids. V gave up 8 bases and J gave up 7 bases; unmatched junction bases: 7. The CDR3 spells CASGQGLGEQYF. The CDR3 DNA reads TGTGCCAGCGGACAGGGTTTGGGTGAGCAGTACTTC.

V usage is TRBV6-2 or TRBV6-3 and J usage is TRBJ2-2, with TRBD2 matching 10 bases. J was trimmed by 4 bases and V by 5 bases; bases with no gene match: 13. This CDR3 region has 18 residues. The germline V gene encodes CDR1 MNHEY and CDR2 SVGEGT. Written as DNA, the CDR3 is TGTGCCAGCAGTCCCCTGTCACTAGCGGGGACCTTCACCGGGGAGCTGTTTTTT. This codes for CASSPLSLAGTFTGELFF.